Listed below are T cell receptor beta chains from one sample, sequenced in a study of Ad26.COV2.S vaccination and SARS-CoV-2 variants. Some clones are missing from TCRdb's copy, which holds only in-frame ones; the method was immunoSEQ multiplex PCR. The profile covers 350,000 to 450,000 clones, with about nine tenths appearing a single time and 3.4% taken by the ten largest. The sample was peripheral blood, taken in a trial of Ad26.COV2.S vaccine versus placebo. The receptor source for this set is a person between 18 and 65 years old who received the Ad26.COV2.S COVID-19 vaccine or a placebo. The CDR3 runs from the conserved cysteine through the conserved F or W. A D gene is named only where the DNA matches it firmly. Expanded clones are given a class, and other clones once, few, many or no size at all.

d_gene	abundance	j_gene	v_gene	CDR3aa	CDR3nt
NA	many	TRBJ1-4	TRBV4-1	CASSRRTENEKLFF	TGCGCCAGCAGCCGAAGGACGGAAAATGAAAAACTGTTTTTT
NA	NA	TRBJ1-1	TRBV19	CATKRGQGTEAFF	TGTGCCACCAAAAGGGGCCAGGGCACTGAAGCTTTCTTT
TRBD1	NA	TRBJ1-4	TRBV19	CASSYRDSYLFF	TGTGCCAGTAGTTACCGGGACAGCTATCTGTTTTTT
TRBD1	NA	TRBJ1-6	TRBV30	CAWSVNRGHNSPLHF	TGTGCCTGGAGTGTAAACAGGGGGCATAATTCACCCCTCCACTTT
TRBD1	few	TRBJ1-5	TRBV19	CASRAGTGDFNQPQHF	TGTGCCAGTAGGGCCGGGACAGGGGATTTTAATCAGCCCCAGCATTTT
TRBD1	NA	TRBJ2-6	TRBV7-8	CASSPDRGLISGANVLTF	TGTGCCAGCAGCCCCGACAGGGGCCTTATCTCTGGGGCCAACGTCCTGACTTTC
NA	once	TRBJ2-7	TRBV30	CAWSVDSSYEQYF	TGTGCCTGGAGTGTAGACAGCTCCTACGAGCAGTACTTC
TRBD2	NA	TRBJ2-2	TRBV6-5	CASSYGGGGTGELFF	TGTGCCAGCAGTTACGGCGGGGGTGGGACCGGGGAGCTGTTTTTT
TRBD1	NA	TRBJ1-1	TRBV5-1	CASSARSTGGEAFF	TGCGCCAGCAGCGCCCGTTCGACAGGGGGCGAAGCTTTCTTT
NA	NA	TRBJ2-1	TRBV18	CASSPPGTYNEQFF	TGTGCCAGCTCACCTCCCGGGACTTACAATGAGCAGTTCTTC
NA	NA	TRBJ2-1	TRBV7-6	CASSQHPRREYSDNEQFF	TGTGCCAGCAGCCAGCACCCCCGCAGGGAATACTCCGACAATGAGCAGTTCTTC
TRBD1	few	TRBJ2-2	TRBV19	CASSPQGGRSGELFF	TGTGCCAGTAGCCCGCAAGGGGGCCGCTCCGGGGAGCTGTTTTTT
NA	NA	TRBJ1-1	TRBV9	CASSETVTNGNTEAFF	TGTGCCAGCAGCGAAACCGTGACAAACGGGAACACTGAAGCTTTCTTT
NA	NA	TRBJ1-2	TRBV30	CAWSYRSNYGYTF	TGTGCCTGGAGTTACCGGTCTAACTATGGCTACACCTTC
NA	NA	TRBJ1-5	TRBV12-3/TRBV12-4	CASSLGGDQPQHF	TGTGCCAGCAGTTTAGGGGGCGATCAGCCCCAGCATTTT
NA	NA	TRBJ1-1	TRBV30	CACRVRDTEAFF	TGTGCCTGCCGGGTAAGGGACACTGAAGCTTTCTTT
NA	NA	TRBJ1-4	TRBV18	CASSPRESNEKLFF	TGTGCCAGCTCACCTAGAGAGTCAAATGAAAAACTGTTTTTT
NA	few	TRBJ2-3	TRBV7-9	CASMEVQDTDTQYF	TGTGCCAGCATGGAGGTCCAGGACACAGATACGCAGTATTTT
NA	NA	TRBJ1-4	TRBV3-1/TRBV3-2	CASSRAAIEKLFF	TGTGCCAGCAGCCGTGCGGCCATCGAAAAACTGTTTTTT
TRBD1	once	TRBJ2-3	TRBV2	CASGLGQGTDTQYF	TGTGCCAGCGGCCTCGGACAGGGCACAGATACGCAGTATTTT
NA	NA	TRBJ1-1	TRBV6-5	CASSYSGGGTEAFF	TGTGCCAGCAGTTACTCCGGGGGTGGCACTGAAGCTTTCTTT
TRBD1	NA	TRBJ2-3	TRBV4-3	CASSQDLGGRSTDTQYF	TGCGCCAGCAGCCAAGACCTAGGGGGCAGAAGCACAGATACGCAGTATTTT
NA	NA	TRBJ2-3	TRBV7-2	CASSSPGPGTHLSTYTQYF	TGTGCCAGCAGCTCTCCGGGGCCGGGGACCCACTTAAGCACGTATACGCAGTATTTT
TRBD1	NA	TRBJ1-3	TRBV19	CAVLGTGSRRSGNTIYF	TGTGCCGTTCTCGGGACAGGGAGCAGGAGATCTGGAAACACCATATATTTT
TRBD2	NA	TRBJ2-1	TRBV7-8	CASSSGLAGYNEQFF	TGTGCCAGCAGCTCGGGACTAGCGGGATACAATGAGCAGTTCTTC
NA	NA	TRBJ2-3	TRBV6-5	CASSYSTDSLTQYF	TGTGCCAGCAGTTACTCGACGGACAGCCTTACGCAGTATTTT
NA	once	TRBJ1-1	TRBV14	CASSHLGGDTEAFF	TGTGCCAGCAGCCACTTGGGTGGGGACACTGAAGCTTTCTTT
TRBD1	NA	TRBJ1-2	TRBV19	CASSTLTGAGPNYGYTF	TGTGCCAGTAGTACCCTGACAGGGGCCGGACCAAACTATGGCTACACCTTC
TRBD1	few	TRBJ1-1	TRBV7-9	CASSLGGTGGRTEAFF	TGTGCCAGCAGCTTAGGAGGGACAGGGGGACGCACTGAAGCTTTCTTT
TRBD2	NA	TRBJ2-1	TRBV30	CAGAGGPLGNEQFF	TGTGCCGGAGCGGGGGGGCCTCTGGGCAATGAGCAGTTCTTC